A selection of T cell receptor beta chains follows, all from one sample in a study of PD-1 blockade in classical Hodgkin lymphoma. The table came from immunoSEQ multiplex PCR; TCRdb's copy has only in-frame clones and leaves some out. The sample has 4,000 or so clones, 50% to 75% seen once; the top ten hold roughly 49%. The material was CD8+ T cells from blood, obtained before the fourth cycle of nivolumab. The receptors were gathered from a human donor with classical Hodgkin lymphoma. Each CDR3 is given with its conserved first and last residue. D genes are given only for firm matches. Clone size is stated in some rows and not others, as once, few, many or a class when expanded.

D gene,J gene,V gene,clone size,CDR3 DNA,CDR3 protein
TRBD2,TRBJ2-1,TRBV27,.,TGTGCCAGCAGAAGCGGGAGCTCCTACAATGAGCAGTTCTTC,CASRSGSSYNEQFF
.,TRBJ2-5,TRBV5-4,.,TGTGCCAGCAGCTTGGACAGGCCCGGAAAGACCCAGTACTTC,CASSLDRPGKTQYF
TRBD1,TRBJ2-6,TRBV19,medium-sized,TGTGCCAGTAATGACCCGGGACAGGGGGCGCCTGGGGCCAACGTCCTGACTTTC,CASNDPGQGAPGANVLTF
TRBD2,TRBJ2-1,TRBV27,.,TGTGCCAGCAGTCCCCTCAGCGGGGGGTTTGGGTCCTACAATGAGCAGTTCTTC,CASSPLSGGFGSYNEQFF
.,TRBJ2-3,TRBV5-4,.,TGTGCCAGCAGCTTGAGATCAGGGGGGCGGGGCACAGATACGCAGTATTTT,CASSLRSGGRGTDTQYF
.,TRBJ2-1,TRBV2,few,TGTGCCAGCAGTGAAGTTCAGGGGCAGGTCAATGAGCAGTTCTTC,CASSEVQGQVNEQFF
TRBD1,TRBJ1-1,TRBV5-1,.,TGCGCCAGCAGCGCGACAGGGGTGCGGACTGAAGCTTTCTTT,CASSATGVRTEAFF
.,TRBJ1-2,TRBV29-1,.,TGCAGCGTACGTTCGGGGGACATTAACTATGGCTACACCTTC,CSVRSGDINYGYTF
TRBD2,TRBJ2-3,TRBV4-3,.,TGCGCCAGCAGCCCGGGGGGGACAGATACGCAGTATTTT,CASSPGGTDTQYF
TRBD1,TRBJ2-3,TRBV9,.,TGTGCCAGCAGCTCCCACCGGGACAGGGCAGATACGCAGTATTTT,CASSSHRDRADTQYF
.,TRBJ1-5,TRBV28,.,TGTGCCAGCAGCTTAGGGAGTCAGCCCCAGCATTTT,CASSLGSQPQHF
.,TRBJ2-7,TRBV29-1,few,TGCAGCGTTGAAGAGGGGTCCGAGCAGTACTTC,CSVEEGSEQYF
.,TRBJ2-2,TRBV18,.,TGTGCCAGCTCACCGCTTGACAGTCCCACCGGGGAGCTGTTTTTT,CASSPLDSPTGELFF